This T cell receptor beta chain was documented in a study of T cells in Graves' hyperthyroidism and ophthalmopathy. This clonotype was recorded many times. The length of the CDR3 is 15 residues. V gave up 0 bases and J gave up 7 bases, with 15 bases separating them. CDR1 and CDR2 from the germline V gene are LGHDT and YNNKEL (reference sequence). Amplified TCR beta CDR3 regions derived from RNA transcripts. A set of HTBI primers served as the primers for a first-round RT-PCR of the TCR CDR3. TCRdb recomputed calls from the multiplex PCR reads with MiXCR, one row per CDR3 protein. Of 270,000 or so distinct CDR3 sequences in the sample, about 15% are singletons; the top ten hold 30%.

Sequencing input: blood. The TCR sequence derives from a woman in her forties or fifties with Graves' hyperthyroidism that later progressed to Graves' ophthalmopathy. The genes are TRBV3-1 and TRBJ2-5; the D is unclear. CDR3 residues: CASSQDRTVVLTQYF. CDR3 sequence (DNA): TGTGCCAGCAGCCAAGATAGGACCGTAGTTTTGACCCAGTACTTC.